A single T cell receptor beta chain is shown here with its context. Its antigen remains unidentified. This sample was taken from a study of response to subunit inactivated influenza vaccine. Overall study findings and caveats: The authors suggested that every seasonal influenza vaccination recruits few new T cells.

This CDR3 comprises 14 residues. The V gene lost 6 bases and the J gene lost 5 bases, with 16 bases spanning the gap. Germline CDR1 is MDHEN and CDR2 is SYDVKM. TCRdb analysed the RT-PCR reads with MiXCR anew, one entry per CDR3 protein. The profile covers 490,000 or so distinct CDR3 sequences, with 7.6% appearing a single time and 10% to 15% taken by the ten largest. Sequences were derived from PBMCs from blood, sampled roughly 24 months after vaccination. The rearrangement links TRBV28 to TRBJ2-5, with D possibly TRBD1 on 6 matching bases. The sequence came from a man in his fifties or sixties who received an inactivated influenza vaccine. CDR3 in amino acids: CASSPPGTSETQYF. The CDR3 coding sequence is TGTGCCAGCAGCCCACCGGGGACATCGGAGACCCAGTACTTC. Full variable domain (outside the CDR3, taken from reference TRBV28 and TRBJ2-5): DVKVTQSSRYLVKRTGEKVFLECVQDMDHENMFWYRQDPGLGLRLIYFSYDVKMKEKGDIPEGYSVSREKKERFSLILESASTNQTSMYLCASSPPGTSETQYFGPGTRLLVL.